This T cell receptor beta chain derives from a study of beta chain features in type 1 diabetes. Study-level findings and limits: Shorter TCRB CDR3s, moderately but significantly so, were found in Type 1 diabetes patients in all four CD4+ subsets. Fewer junction insertions and more nucleotide deletions appeared in type 1 diabetes patients. In these data, an HLA type influence on TCRB rearrangement remained unresolved.

CD4+ cells of the naive, central memory, regulatory and stem cell-like memory types were sorted via CD45RO/CCR7/CD25/CD127/CD95/CD27. Once sorted, every population was more than 95% pure. CDR1 is SGHTA, CDR2 FQGNSA, per germline. The CDR3 contains 17 residues. With 0 bases removed from V and 0 bases from J, the gap between germline ends came to 9 bases. This clone appeared a few times. The antigen is undetermined. Expressed TCRB transcripts were sequenced after all isolated RNA was converted to cDNA. Libraries were prepared by immunoSEQ multiplex PCR; TCRdb keeps only in-frame clonotypes and omits some of them. The table lists 600,000 to 750,000 clones, 9.5% to 15% of them singletons.

The V gene is TRBV7-2, the J gene TRBJ2-6; D remains unclear. Specimen: naive CD4+ T cells from blood. The receptor comes from a man aged 25-40 years with type 1 diabetes. CDR3 bases: TGTGCCAGCAGCTTAGCTTCTACCATCTCTGGGGCCAACGTCCTGACTTTC. Translation gives CASSLASTISGANVLTF.